This TCR beta chain was profiled in a study of CD8 T cells in Susac syndrome. Looking at the study overall: Among the Susac syndrome patients who underwent sequencing, roughly six had clinically active disease, while eight of them were in remission.

Per the germline V gene, CDR1 is DFQATT and CDR2 is SNEGSKA (reference sequence). V lost 3 bases and J 8 bases, leaving 13 bases between the germline ends. There are 12 residues in the CDR3. General observations from the study: As acknowledged by the study, its TCR sequencing and HLA analysis included a relatively small number of individuals. In Susac syndrome, the CD4+ T cell repertoires did not show clonal expansion.

Note on this clonotype: Its antigen is currently unknown.

A quantity of about 0.45 to 1 ug RNA underwent reverse transcription using random hexamers. The immunoSEQ assay covered 54 Vbeta and 13 Jbeta segments for CDR3. MiXCR, applied by TCRdb to the immunoSEQ multiplex PCR reads, yields one record per CDR3 protein. Of under 150,000 distinct CDR3 sequences in the sample, approximately 95% were seen once. The V gene is TRBV20-1, the J gene TRBJ1-1; D remains unclear. This TCR was recovered from a human donor with Susac syndrome. What was sequenced was CD4+ T cells from PBMCs. The CDR3 coding sequence is TGCAGTGCTAGCGATAGACGAGGGGAAGCTTTCTTT. Translating it yields CSASDRRGEAFF.